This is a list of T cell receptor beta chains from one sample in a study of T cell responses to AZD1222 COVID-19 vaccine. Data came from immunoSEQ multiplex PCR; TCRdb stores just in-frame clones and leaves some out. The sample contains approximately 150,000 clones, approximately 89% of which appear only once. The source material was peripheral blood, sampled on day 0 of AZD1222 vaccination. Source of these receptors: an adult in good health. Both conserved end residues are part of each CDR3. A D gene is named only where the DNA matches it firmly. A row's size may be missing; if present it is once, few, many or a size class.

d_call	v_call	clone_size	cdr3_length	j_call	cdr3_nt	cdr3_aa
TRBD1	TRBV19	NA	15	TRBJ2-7	TGTGCCAGTAGCCGACAGGGGAACTACCGTTACGAGCAGTACTTC	CASSRQGNYRYEQYF
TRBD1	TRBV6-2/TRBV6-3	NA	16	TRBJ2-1	TGTGCCAGCAGTTACCAAGGACAGGGAAGCTACAATGAGCAGTTCTTC	CASSYQGQGSYNEQFF
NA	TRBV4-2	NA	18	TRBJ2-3	TGTGCCAGCAGCCAAGCTCCTGTAGGGGGAGGGCCTATAGATACGCAGTATTTT	CASSQAPVGGGPIDTQYF
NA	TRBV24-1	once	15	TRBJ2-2	TGTGCCACCAGGGCTAACAGGGTGGCCACCGGGGAGCTGTTTTTT	CATRANRVATGELFF
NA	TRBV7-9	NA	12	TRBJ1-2	TGTGCCAGCAGTCCTATTAACTATGGCTACACCTTC	CASSPINYGYTF
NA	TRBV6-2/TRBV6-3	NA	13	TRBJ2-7	TGTGCCAGCAGTTACAACCCCGCCTACGAGCAGTACTTC	CASSYNPAYEQYF
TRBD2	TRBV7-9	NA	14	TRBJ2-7	TGTGCCAGCACCTCTAGCGGAACCTACTACGAGCAGTACTTC	CASTSSGTYYEQYF
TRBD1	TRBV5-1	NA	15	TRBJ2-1	TGCGCCAGCACCCAGACAGGGGGCATTGAAAATGAGCAGTTCTTC	CASTQTGGIENEQFF
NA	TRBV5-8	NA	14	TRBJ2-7	TGTGCCAGCAGCCCCTTTCTGGGCTCCTACGAGCAGTACTTC	CASSPFLGSYEQYF
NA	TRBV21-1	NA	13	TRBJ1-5	TGTGCCCCACCCCCGGGACACAATCAGCCCCAGCATTTT	CAPPPGHNQPQHF
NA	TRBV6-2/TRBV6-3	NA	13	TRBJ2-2	TGTGCCAGCAGATACGCAGGGACCGGGGAGCTGTTTTTT	CASRYAGTGELFF
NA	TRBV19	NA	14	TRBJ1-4	TGTGCCAGTAGTATGGGGGCACGTAATGAAAAACTGTTTTTT	CASSMGARNEKLFF
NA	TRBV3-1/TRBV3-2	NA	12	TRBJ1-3	TGTGCCAGCAGGGCCCCTGGAAACACCATATATTTT	CASRAPGNTIYF
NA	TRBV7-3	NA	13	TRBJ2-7	TGTGCCAGCAGCTTAATGCCGTCCTACGAGCAGTACTTC	CASSLMPSYEQYF
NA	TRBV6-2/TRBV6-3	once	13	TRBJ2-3	TGTGCCAGCAGTTACATCCTGACAGATACGCAGTATTTT	CASSYILTDTQYF
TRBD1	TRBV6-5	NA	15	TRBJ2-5	TGTGCCAGCAGTAAGGCCAGGGGGTTGAGGGAGACCCAGTACTTC	CASSKARGLRETQYF
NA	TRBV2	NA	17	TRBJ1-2	TGTGCCAGCAGTGAAGCGCGGGCCGGGACCCCTTTTAGCGGCTACACCTTC	CASSEARAGTPFSGYTF
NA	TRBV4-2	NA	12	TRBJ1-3	TGTGCCAGCAGCCAAGAAGGAAACACCATATATTTT	CASSQEGNTIYF
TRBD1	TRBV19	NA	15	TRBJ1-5	TGTGCCAGTACCACAGGGGGGATTAGCAATCAGCCCCAGCATTTT	CASTTGGISNQPQHF
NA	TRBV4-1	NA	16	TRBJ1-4	TGCGCCAGCAGCCCGAGACTCGTCGCAACTAATGAAAAACTGTTTTTT	CASSPRLVATNEKLFF
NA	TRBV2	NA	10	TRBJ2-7	TGTGCCAGCAGGTCCTACGAGCAGTACTTC	CASRSYEQYF
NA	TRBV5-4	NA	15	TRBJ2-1	TGTGCCAGCAGCTTGGAGGCTAGTCGAGACAATGAGCAGTTCTTC	CASSLEASRDNEQFF
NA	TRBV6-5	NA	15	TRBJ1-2	TGTGCCAGCAGTTCCCGACAGGACCTCAACTATGGCTACACCTTC	CASSSRQDLNYGYTF
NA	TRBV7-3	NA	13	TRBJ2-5	TGTGCCAGCAGCCCCGGGGCCGGCGAGACCCAGTACTTC	CASSPGAGETQYF
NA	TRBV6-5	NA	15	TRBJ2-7	TGTGCCAGCAGTTATGGGGGGATGGGACCCTACGAGCAGTACTTC	CASSYGGMGPYEQYF
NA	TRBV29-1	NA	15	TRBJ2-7	TGCAGCGTTGAAGATGGTCGGGTCGGAAGGGACGAGCAGTACTTC	CSVEDGRVGRDEQYF
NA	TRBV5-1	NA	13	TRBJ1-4	TGCGCCAGCAGCTCCGGCGAGGGGGAAAAACTGTTTTTT	CASSSGEGEKLFF
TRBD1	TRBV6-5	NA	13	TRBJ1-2	TGTGCCAGCACTAGGGACAGGGGGAGAGGCTACACCTTC	CASTRDRGRGYTF
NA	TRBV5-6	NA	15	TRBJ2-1	TGTGCCAGCAGCGGGGTGGCAGGGTCGTACAATGAGCAGTTCTTC	CASSGVAGSYNEQFF
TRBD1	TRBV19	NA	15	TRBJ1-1	TGTGCCAGTAGTATGCCCCGGGACAGGGGGTCTGAAGCTTTCTTT	CASSMPRDRGSEAFF
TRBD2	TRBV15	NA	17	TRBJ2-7	TGTGCCACCAGCAGAGTGAAAGTAGCGGGCGTATCCTACGAGCAGTACTTC	CATSRVKVAGVSYEQYF
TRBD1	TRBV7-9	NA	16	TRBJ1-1	TGTGCCAGCAGCTTAACTACACAGGGGGCATGGACTGAAGCTTTCTTT	CASSLTTQGAWTEAFF
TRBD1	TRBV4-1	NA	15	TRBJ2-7	TGCGCCAGCAGCCGGGACCGGGACAGGGTCTACGAGCAGTACTTC	CASSRDRDRVYEQYF
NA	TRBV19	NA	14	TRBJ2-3	TGTGCCAGTAGGGACCTCGGGGGATTGGATACGCAGTATTTT	CASRDLGGLDTQYF
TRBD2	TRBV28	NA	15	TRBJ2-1	TGTGCCAGCAGTTTTTTGCTAGCGGAGGACAATGAGCAGTTCTTC	CASSFLLAEDNEQFF
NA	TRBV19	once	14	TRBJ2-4	TGTGCCAGTAGTATCGGGAACAGGAAAAACATTCAGTACTTC	CASSIGNRKNIQYF
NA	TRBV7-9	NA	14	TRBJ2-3	TGTGCCAGCAGCTCCCCGCGAGGCACAGATACGCAGTATTTT	CASSSPRGTDTQYF
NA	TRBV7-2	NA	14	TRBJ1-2	TGTGCCAGCAGCCCGGCAGGAAGGGAGGGTGGCTACACCTTC	CASSPAGREGGYTF
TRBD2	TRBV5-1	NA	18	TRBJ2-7	TGCGCCAGCAGCTTGGGAGTTAGCGGGAGCCCCGGGGGATACGAGCAGTACTTC	CASSLGVSGSPGGYEQYF
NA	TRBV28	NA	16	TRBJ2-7	TGTGCCAGCAGTTTCTTTATCAGGGAAAGCTCCTACGAGCAGTACTTC	CASSFFIRESSYEQYF
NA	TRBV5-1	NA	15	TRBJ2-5	TGCGCCAGCAGCTTGGACATCGGCAGGCCAGGTGCCCAGTACTTC	CASSLDIGRPGAQYF
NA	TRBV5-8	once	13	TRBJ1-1	TGTGCCAGCCGGTGGCTCGGGAGCACTGAAGCTTTCTTT	CASRWLGSTEAFF
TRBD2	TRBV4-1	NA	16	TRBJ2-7	TGCGCCAGCAGCCAGATTGGGGGGGGGAGCTCCTACGAGCAGTACTTC	CASSQIGGGSSYEQYF
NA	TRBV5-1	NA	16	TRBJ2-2	TGCGCCAGCAGCTTGACGGGGCCGCTGAACACCGGGGAGCTGTTTTTT	CASSLTGPLNTGELFF
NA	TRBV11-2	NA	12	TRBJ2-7	TGTGCCAGCAGCTTAGACTCCTACGAGCAGTACTTC	CASSLDSYEQYF
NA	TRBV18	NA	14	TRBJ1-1	TGTGCCAGCTCCCCGACGGTAATGAACACTGAAGCTTTCTTT	CASSPTVMNTEAFF
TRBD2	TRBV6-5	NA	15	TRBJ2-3	TGTGCCAGCAGAAAAGGACTAGCGGGCACAGATACGCAGTATTTT	CASRKGLAGTDTQYF
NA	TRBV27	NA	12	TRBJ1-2	TGTGCCAGCACCACACCTCCCTATGGCTACACCTTC	CASTTPPYGYTF
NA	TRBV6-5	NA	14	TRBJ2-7	TGTGCCAGCAGTCAACAGGGGGGGCCTTACGAGCAGTACTTC	CASSQQGGPYEQYF